Listed below are T cell receptor beta chains from one sample, sequenced in a study of cytomegalovirus exposure and HLA in healthy donors. The table came from immunoSEQ multiplex PCR; TCRdb's copy has only in-frame clones and leaves some out. There are tens of thousands of clones in the sample; roughly 70% occur only once, and around an eighth lies in the top ten. The sequencing input was PBMCs. These receptor sequences come from a woman between 35 and 50 years old in good health and CMV-seropositive. Each CDR3 is given with its conserved first and last residue. A D gene is named only where the DNA matches it firmly. Expanded clones are given a class, and other clones once, few, many or no size at all.

v_call	d_call	clone_size	j_call	cdr3_aa	cdr3_nt
TRBV2	-	-	TRBJ1-6	CASSEMWSSPLHF	TGTGCCAGCAGTGAAATGTGGAGTTCACCCCTCCACTTT
TRBV15	-	-	TRBJ1-5	CATSTQANQPQHF	TGTGCCACCAGCACCCAAGCGAATCAGCCCCAGCATTTT
TRBV7-3	-	-	TRBJ2-6	CASSYSSGANVLTF	TGTGCCAGCAGCTATAGCTCTGGGGCCAACGTCCTGACTTTC
TRBV5-4	-	few	TRBJ2-1	CASSSPGLSYNEQFF	TGTGCCAGCAGCTCCCCGGGACTGTCCTACAATGAGCAGTTCTTC
TRBV5-4	-	-	TRBJ1-2	CASSLDPTGTGGYTF	TGTGCCAGCAGCTTAGACCCTACAGGGACGGGAGGCTACACCTTC
TRBV19	-	-	TRBJ1-4	CASSPLRSNEKLFF	TGTGCCAGTAGTCCCCTCCGGAGTAATGAAAAACTGTTTTTT
TRBV4-1	-	few	TRBJ1-2	CASSHDPTDKHYGYTF	TGCGCCAGCAGCCATGACCCGACCGACAAGCACTATGGCTACACCTTC
TRBV7-9	-	-	TRBJ2-7	CASSLPGEQYF	TGTGCCAGCAGCTTGCCGGGCGAGCAGTACTTC
TRBV19	-	few	TRBJ1-3	CASSKKLDTSGNTIYF	TGTGCCAGTAGTAAAAAACTGGACACCTCTGGAAACACCATATATTTT
TRBV5-1	TRBD2	-	TRBJ2-3	CASSSQAGRTDTQYF	TGCGCCAGCAGCTCCCAAGCGGGGAGAACAGATACGCAGTATTTT
TRBV6-1	-	-	TRBJ1-1	CASSQELNTEAFF	TGTGCCAGCAGTCAGGAACTGAACACTGAAGCTTTCTTT
TRBV7-2	TRBD1	-	TRBJ2-7	CASRGQGVIYEQYF	TGTGCCAGCAGGGGACAGGGAGTTATCTACGAGCAGTACTTC
TRBV7-9	TRBD1	-	TRBJ2-1	CASSPGQGFVNEQFF	TGTGCCAGCAGCCCCGGACAGGGTTTCGTCAATGAGCAGTTCTTC
TRBV25-1	TRBD1	-	TRBJ2-1	CASSETWGQGAYEQFF	TGTGCCAGCAGTGAAACCTGGGGACAGGGGGCATATGAGCAGTTCTTC
TRBV7-8	TRBD2	-	TRBJ2-7	CASSFGLAGIREQYF	TGTGCCAGCAGCTTCGGCCTAGCGGGGATTCGCGAGCAGTACTTC
TRBV7-3	-	-	TRBJ2-5	CASSSQGRREETQYF	TGTGCCAGCAGCTCCCAGGGTCGGAGGGAAGAGACCCAGTACTTC
TRBV5-1	-	-	TRBJ2-7	CASSLGATPSYEQYF	TGCGCCAGCAGCTTGGGGGCTACCCCTTCCTACGAGCAGTACTTC
TRBV2	-	many	TRBJ2-7	CASSPSDEQYF	TGTGCCAGCAGTCCCTCGGACGAGCAGTACTTC
TRBV7-9	TRBD1	few	TRBJ2-2	CASREDRVELFF	TGTGCCAGCAGGGAGGACAGGGTGGAGCTGTTTTTT
TRBV6-1	-	-	TRBJ1-1	CASSEALGEYTEAFF	TGTGCCAGCAGTGAAGCGCTCGGGGAATACACTGAAGCTTTCTTT
TRBV10-3	-	-	TRBJ2-2	CAISESDFTGELFF	TGTGCCATCAGTGAGTCTGACTTCACCGGGGAGCTGTTTTTT
TRBV6-1	-	-	TRBJ2-3	CASSPRVTTDTQYF	TGTGCCAGCAGTCCTCGCGTCACCACAGATACGCAGTATTTT
TRBV14	TRBD2	few	TRBJ2-3	CASSPLRRGITDTQYF	TGTGCCAGCAGCCCCCTGCGGCGGGGGATCACAGATACGCAGTATTTT
TRBV2	-	-	TRBJ1-2	CASSDWGEEGYTF	TGTGCCAGCAGTGACTGGGGGGAAGAAGGCTACACCTTC
TRBV10-2	TRBD2	few	TRBJ2-7	CASSEAGLAGSYEQYF	TGCGCCAGCAGTGAGGCGGGACTAGCGGGATCTTACGAGCAGTACTTC
TRBV7-2	-	-	TRBJ2-5	CASSPTRTHETQYF	TGTGCCAGCAGCCCCACTAGGACGCATGAGACCCAGTACTTC
TRBV10-3	-	-	TRBJ1-5	CAISATRGGNQPQHF	TGTGCCATCAGTGCGACTCGGGGGGGCAATCAGCCCCAGCATTTT
TRBV29-1	-	few	TRBJ2-6	CSVETAASSFSGANVLTF	TGCAGCGTTGAAACAGCAGCCTCCAGCTTCTCTGGGGCCAACGTCCTGACTTTC
TRBV29-1	-	few	TRBJ1-5	CSVEVGVGQPQHF	TGCAGCGTTGAAGTCGGCGTCGGGCAGCCCCAGCATTTT
TRBV5-1	-	-	TRBJ2-7	CASSDRGRYEQYF	TGCGCCAGCAGTGATCGCGGCCGCTACGAGCAGTACTTC
TRBV5-5	-	-	TRBJ1-5	CASSYFRGFNQPQHF	TGTGCCAGCAGCTATTTCAGGGGTTTCAATCAGCCCCAGCATTTT
TRBV7-2	TRBD2	few	TRBJ2-3	CASSLDGLAGRTDTQYF	TGTGCCAGCAGCTTAGACGGTCTAGCGGGGCGCACAGATACGCAGTATTTT